The subject of this entry is one TCR beta chain. Germline-derived CDR1 and CDR2 are MNHEY and SVGAGI. CDR3 length: 15 residues. Trimming removed 0 bases from V and 5 bases from J, with 13 bases in between. Only in-frame clones appear in the TCRdb table, and some are missing; sequencing was by immunoSEQ multiplex PCR. The table has approximately 69,000 clones, more than 85% seen once. The data originate from a study of resident and recirculating memory T cells in vitiligo. Sequencing was carried out using blood. The source is a male donor with vitiligo. This chain links TRBV6-5 with TRBJ1-2; D might be TRBD1 (6 bases). CDR3 amino acids: CASSYSYRVGYGYTF. In DNA form, the CDR3 reads TGTGCCAGCAGTTACTCTTACAGGGTGGGATATGGCTACACCTTC.